One and the same sample provided the 13 T cell receptor beta chains below, sequenced in a study of identifying expanded T cells in peripheral blood. The method was immunoSEQ multiplex PCR; TCRdb's version includes in-frame clones alone and lacks a portion of them. The sample yields around 60,000 clones, about 85% seen once. Sequencing used blood. These receptors came from a person between 18 and 69 years old in good health.

The chain is built from TRBV27 and TRBJ2-3; unclear D gene. The CDR3 extends over 12 amino acids. V lost 6 bases, J lost 0 bases, and 4 bases lay in between. CDR1 is MNHEY, CDR2 SMNVEV, per germline (reference sequence). The CDR3 DNA reads TGTGCCAGCAGCCCGAGCACAGATACGCAGTATTTT. This codes for CASSPSTDTQYF.

The chain combines TRBV4-3 with TRBJ1-3; the D is unclear. V lost 0 bases to trimming and J lost 2 bases, with 8 bases between them. CDR3 length equals 15 residues. The V gene's germline CDR1 is LGHNA and CDR2 YSLEER. The CDR3 nucleotides are TGCGCCAGCAGCCAAGAGATCTCGACTGGAAACACCATATATTTT. Protein: CASSQEISTGNTIYF.

The chain links TRBV21-1 to TRBJ2-3; TRBD2, as called in the table, went unchecked against the DNA. TRBV21-1 is reported as a pseudogene. The CDR3 totals 13 residues. The CDR3 DNA follows: TGTGCCAGCAGCAAACTAGCGGGAGATACGCAGTATTTT. Translation gives CASSKLAGDTQYF.

The chain has TRBV12-5 and TRBJ1-1, with D possibly TRBD1 on 6 matching bases. The CDR3 consists of 14 residues. Between the trimmed V and J ends, which lost 0 bases and 4 bases, there was a span of 9 bases. Looked up from germline, CDR1 is LGHNT and CDR2 is FRNRAP. CDR3 in amino acids: CASGLVPGVTEAFF. In DNA, the CDR3 is TGTGCTAGTGGTTTGGTACCAGGGGTCACTGAAGCTTTCTTT.

The CDR3, as DNA: TGCAGCGTACTCCTAGCGGGGGGGATGGCCCAGTACTTC. It translates to CSVLLAGGMAQYF. The V gene is TRBV29-1, the J gene TRBJ2-5; 12 nucleotides agree with TRBD2. This CDR3 contains 13 residues. V lost 6 bases, J lost 9 bases, and 8 bases stayed unmatched. Germline CDR1 is SQVTM and CDR2 is ANQGSEA.

This rearrangement joins TRBV10-2 to TRBJ2-7; 7 bases agree with TRBD2. Trimming removed 4 bases from V and 1 base from J; junction bases left unmatched: 13. The V gene's germline CDR1 is WSHSY and CDR2 SAAADI. The CDR3 has 17 residues. CDR3 in DNA: TGCGCCAGCAGTGGGATCACGAAAGCGGGATCGTCCTACGAGCAGTACTTC. Its protein product is CASSGITKAGSSYEQYF.

This chain uses TRBV18 with TRBJ2-3, with 13 bases matching TRBD2. CDR1 KGHSH and CDR2 LQKENI come from the germline V gene. The CDR3 sequence is 17 residues long. The trim removed 6 bases at V and 4 bases at J, leaving 10 bases unmatched. The CDR3 region has the DNA TGTGCCAGCTCTTCACTAGCGGGAGGGCCAGGAGCAGATACGCAGTATTTT. It yields the protein CASSSLAGGPGADTQYF.

The chain is built from TRBV11-2 and TRBJ1-5, with D possibly TRBD1 on 5 matching bases. V was trimmed by 5 bases and J by 4 bases, leaving 12 bases between them. The CDR3 contains 14 residues. Germline CDR1 SGHAT, CDR2 FQNNGV. CDR3 region: CASSAAGVNQPQHF. In DNA, the CDR3 is TGTGCCAGCAGCGCCGCGGGGGTTAATCAGCCCCAGCATTTT.

In its sample, this clone is medium-sized (0.01 to 0.1%). This chain joins TRBV4-2 and TRBJ1-6, with D perhaps TRBD1 (5 bases). Germline CDR1 and CDR2: LGHNA and YNFKEQ. V lost 2 bases, J lost 9 bases, and 14 bases lay in between. The CDR3 runs to 15 residues. CDR3 nucleotides: TGTGCCAGCAGCCAACGAAGGGAAGGGACTTCACCCCTCCACTTT. This encodes CASSQRREGTSPLHF.

V is TRBV27 and J is TRBJ2-7; TRBD2 aligns across 12 bases. In germline, CDR1 is MNHEY, CDR2 SMNVEV (reference sequence). Losses at the gene ends were 2 bases for V and 4 bases for J; bases not matched to a gene: 12. CDR3 length: 18 residues. CDR3: CASSLVSLAGGIRYEQYF. In DNA form, the CDR3 reads TGTGCCAGCAGTTTAGTGTCACTAGCGGGGGGAATAAGATACGAGCAGTACTTC.

The chain uses TRBV2 and TRBJ2-7, with TRBD1 matching over 9 bases. This CDR3 region has 14 residues. J was trimmed by 2 bases and V by 5 bases; bases with no gene match: 4. Germline CDR1 and CDR2: SNHLY and FYNNEI. The CDR3 protein is CASSTGTGPYEQYF. In nucleotides, the CDR3 is TGTGCCAGCAGTACCGGGACAGGGCCCTACGAGCAGTACTTC.

The chain's CDR3 is CASSEAGGGGYTF. The CDR3 DNA reads as TGTGCCAGCAGTGAAGCGGGAGGAGGCGGCTACACCTTC. The gene calls are TRBV6-1 and TRBJ1-2; D not certain. Germline V CDR1 and CDR2: MNHNS, SASEGT. This CDR3 has 13 amino acids. V lost 0 bases and J lost 8, with 10 bases in between.

The chain is built from TRBV6-5 and TRBJ1-1, with 7 bases matching TRBD1. The CDR3 sequence is 15 residues long. CDR1 and CDR2 (germline): MNHEY, SVGAGI. Unmatched junction bases numbered 3, after V lost 2 bases and J lost 0 bases. CDR3 sequence (DNA): TGTGCCAGCAGTTACGCGGGACAGATGAACACTGAAGCTTTCTTT. Its translation: CASSYAGQMNTEAFF.